This record covers a single T cell receptor (beta chain). Antigen specificity is unknown. Buffy coats from healthy blood donors served as controls. These data are taken from a study of STAT5B mutations in CD4+ large granular lymphocyte leukemia. V was clipped by 3 bases and J by 5 bases; unmatched bases: 6. This CDR3 has 16 residues. CDR1 is MGHDK, CDR2 SYGVNS, per germline. The survey-level immunoSEQ assay was used. Sequencing used immunoSEQ multiplex PCR; TCRdb keeps in-frame clones, though not all of them. This table has just over 40,000 clones, 70% to 85% appearing once. General observations from the study: 8/27 top patient clones versus 2/35 control clones were TRBV06-family. Main leukemic clonotypes were patient-specific, but approximately 25% appeared at low frequency elsewhere.

The clonotype originates from a human donor in good health. The rearrangement links TRBV25-1 to TRBJ2-1; TRBD2 aligns across 11 bases. The sample consisted of CD4+ T cells from blood buffy coats. The CDR3 loop is CASSEYSGRGNNEQFF. The CDR3 region has the DNA TGTGCCAGCAGTGAGTATAGCGGGAGGGGGAACAATGAGCAGTTCTTC. Variable domain in full (rest from reference TRBV25-1 and TRBJ2-1): EADIYQTPRYLVIGTGKKITLECSQTMGHDKMYWYQQDPGMELHLIHYSYGVNSTEKGDLSSESTVSRIRTEHFPLTLESARPSHTSQYLCASSEYSGRGNNEQFFGPGTRLTVL.